A single sample gave rise to the 19 T cell receptor beta chains below, sequenced in a study of spatial heterogeneity in lung cancer (dated 2019 in TCRdb). Library prep was done by 5' RACE. The data were produced on a NextSeq 500. TCRdb reprocessing: public reads trimmed at Q25 with fastp, clones called with MiXCR, in-frame beta chains kept. Each CDR3 protein appears once, grouped with its most common genes and DNA. Recorded for this sample are about 120,000 distinct CDR3 sequences; 9.5% to 14% of them occurred a single time. Of the sample, approximately 25% is held by the ten largest clones. The time point label for this specimen denotes: blood at routine non-recurrence follow-up after resection. Sequenced material: PBMCs, taken at follow-up. Receptor source: a female donor with early-stage non-small cell lung cancer.

The table lists this clonotype with a few counts. The chain links TRBV21-1 to TRBJ1-4. TRBV21-1 is a pseudogene. This CDR3 spans 16 amino acids. The CDR3 coding sequence is TGTGCCAGCATCCGGGACTCCACTTCAACTAATGAAAAACTGTTTTTT. Its translation is CASIRDSTSTNEKLFF.

This clonotype came up many times. The V and J genes are TRBV9 and TRBJ1-6; D unclear. Deletions cut 0 bases from V and 6 bases from J, with 4 bases between. Looked up from germline, CDR1 is SGDLS and CDR2 is YYNGEE. The CDR3 contains 13 residues. CDR3 DNA sequence: TGTGCCAGCAGCGTAGCCAGTAATTCACCCCTCCACTTT. Amino acid sequence: CASSVASNSPLHF.

In this sample, this clonotype turned up a few times. As DNA, the CDR3 is TGTGCCATCAGTGCCGTTGGTGGAGGGGCGGCCTACGAGCAGTACTTC. Translating gives CAISAVGGGAAYEQYF. V is TRBV10-3 and J is TRBJ2-7; a weak D match, TRBD2 (6 bases). Germline values: CDR1 ENHRY, CDR2 SYGVKD. There are 16 residues in the CDR3. V lost 4 bases and J lost 2, with 18 bases in between.

In its sample, this clonotype was seen many times. The chain combines TRBV28 with TRBJ1-1, with no clear D. Per the germline V gene, CDR1 is MDHEN and CDR2 is SYDVKM. This CDR3 is built from 14 residues. V shed 6 bases and J shed 5 bases, with 16 bases lying between them. CDR3 sequence: CASRPTSRGTEAFF. CDR3 DNA: TGTGCCAGCAGACCGACGTCGCGTGGTACTGAAGCTTTCTTT.

At least ten counts were recorded for this clonotype. This chain uses TRBV4-2 with TRBJ1-3; D gene ambiguous. In germline, CDR1 is LGHNA, CDR2 YNFKEQ. CDR3 length: 17 residues. V lost 2 bases to trimming and J lost 1 base, with 15 bases between them. CDR3 amino acids: CASSQRALHQSGNTIYF. CDR3 in DNA: TGTGCCAGCAGCCAACGGGCGCTCCATCAATCTGGAAACACCATATATTTT.

The rearrangement links TRBV28 to TRBJ2-7; 7 nucleotides agree with TRBD2. The CDR3 totals 14 residues. V lost 6 bases to trimming and J lost 6 bases; unmatched junction nucleotides: 11. Germline CDR1 MDHEN, CDR2 SYDVKM. The CDR3 DNA sequence: TGTGCCAGCAGAGCGGGACTCCGTTTTGTCGAGCAGTACTTC. It is translated as CASRAGLRFVEQYF.

The V and J genes are TRBV24-1 and TRBJ2-3; D gene ambiguous. The CDR3 is 14 amino acids. Germline-derived CDR1 and CDR2 are KGHDR and SFDVKD. V gave up 8 bases and J gave up 1 base, with 12 bases separating them. CDR3 DNA: TGTGCCACCAAGGGCCCACTGGGCACAGATACGCAGTATTTT. It yields the protein CATKGPLGTDTQYF.

The chain couples TRBV2 to TRBJ2-7, with D hard to call. The germline CDR1 and CDR2 sequences are SNHLY and FYNNEI. V was trimmed by 8 bases and J by 3 bases, leaving 14 bases between them. The CDR3 runs to 13 residues. Here the CDR3 DNA reads TGTGCCAGCGCAAGCCTAAAGTTCTACGAGCAGTACTTC. It specifies CASASLKFYEQYF.

This clonotype was counted between two and nine times. V and J are TRBV28 and TRBJ2-5; 7 bases match TRBD2. The V gene end was trimmed by 4 bases and the J gene end by 5 bases; junction bases not matched to a gene: 7. This CDR3 is built from 14 residues. CDR1 and CDR2 from the germline V gene are MDHEN and SYDVKM. DNA for the CDR3: TGTGCCAGCAGTTCGGCGGGAGCTTTGGAGACCCAGTACTTC. It is translated as CASSSAGALETQYF.

In its sample, this clonotype was seen many times. The chain joins TRBV7-2 to TRBJ2-7, with TRBD2 matching over 7 bases. Per germline, CDR1 SGHTA and CDR2 FQGNSA. V shed 5 bases, J shed 3 bases, and the junction held 7 bases outside the gene matches. This CDR3 region has 14 residues. The DNA of the CDR3 is TGTGCCAGCAGCCCGGGAGGTGGTAGCTACGAGCAGTACTTC. Translation gives CASSPGGGSYEQYF.

The V call is TRBV7-9, the J call TRBJ1-2; D is unresolved. Germline V lookup: CDR1 SEHNR, CDR2 FQNEAQ (reference sequence). This CDR3 is 14 amino acids long. The V gene lost 2 bases and the J gene lost 3 bases, with 10 bases spanning the gap. CDR3 sequence reads: CASSLNLHDYGYTF. The DNA of the CDR3 is TGTGCCAGCAGCTTAAACCTCCACGACTATGGCTACACCTTC.

At least ten counts were recorded for this clonotype. CDR3 DNA sequence: TGTGCCAGTAGTACATTCAGGGGGCCCGATCAGCCCCAGCATTTT. Its protein product is CASSTFRGPDQPQHF. The J gene is TRBJ1-5, the V gene TRBV19; 8 positions agree with TRBD1. This CDR3 has 15 amino acids. CDR1 LNHDA and CDR2 SQIVND come from the germline V gene (reference sequence). With 4 bases clipped from V and 5 bases from J, the junction kept 7 bases outside the gene matches.

This clonotype was observed at least ten times. The V and J genes are TRBV14 and TRBJ1-1, with 8 bases identical to TRBD1. The CDR3 sequence is 15 residues long. The germline V gene encodes CDR1 SGHDN and CDR2 FVKESK. V gave up 5 bases and J gave up 1 base; unmatched junction bases: 6. The CDR3, as DNA: TGTGCCAGCAGCGGACAGGGACGGACGAACACTGAAGCTTTCTTT. Translating gives CASSGQGRTNTEAFF. Full variable domain (missing parts from reference TRBV14 and TRBJ1-1): EAGVTQFPSHSVIEKGQTVTLRCDPISGHDNLYWYRRVMGKEIKFLLHFVKESKQDESGMPNNRFLAERTGGTYSTLKVQPAELEDSGVYFCASSGQGRTNTEAFFGQGTRLTVV.

The J gene is TRBJ2-2, the V gene TRBV21-1. TRBV21-1 is tagged as a pseudogene. The CDR3 loop spans 9 amino acids. Here the CDR3 reads CASTGELFF. CDR3 sequence (DNA): TGTGCCAGTACCGGGGAGCTGTTTTTT.

This clonotype was seen many times. The rearrangement links TRBV29-1 to TRBJ2-3, with D unresolved. The germline V and J ends were trimmed by 3 bases and 6 bases, with 13 bases remaining between them. CDR1 and CDR2 (germline): SQVTM, ANQGSEA. CDR3 length equals 13 residues. DNA for the CDR3: TGCAGCGTTGATGATCCAATTCCGGATACGCAGTATTTT. It encodes CSVDDPIPDTQYF.

This sequence joins TRBV18 and TRBJ1-3, with no clear D. The CDR3 has 12 amino acids. Looked up from germline, CDR1 is KGHSH and CDR2 is LQKENI. V dropped 2 bases and J dropped 4 bases, with 3 bases sitting between them. CDR3 nucleotide sequence: TGTGCCAGCTCACCAGAAGGAAACACCATATATTTT. Protein sequence: CASSPEGNTIYF.

This clonotype was seen ten or more times. The chain employs TRBV5-1 and TRBJ2-5; 15 bases are a match to TRBD2. Germline V CDR1 and CDR2: SGHRS, YFSETQ. The junction had 4 bases not matched to a gene; V was cut back by 4 bases and J by 0 bases. The CDR3 is 17 residues long. This CDR3 is CASSPGLAGGYQETQYF. CDR3 coding DNA: TGCGCCAGCAGCCCCGGACTAGCGGGAGGGTACCAAGAGACCCAGTACTTC.

J is TRBJ2-3 and V is TRBV25-1; D gene unclear. Germline-derived CDR1 and CDR2 are MGHDK and SYGVNS. V lost 2 bases and J 2 bases, leaving 11 bases between the germline ends. The CDR3 consists of 15 residues. The CDR3 is CASSEHKTTTDTQYF. The CDR3 coding sequence is TGTGCCAGCAGTGAACACAAAACCACCACAGATACGCAGTATTTT. Variable domain in full (rest from reference TRBV25-1 and TRBJ2-3): EADIYQTPRYLVIGTGKKITLECSQTMGHDKMYWYQQDPGMELHLIHYSYGVNSTEKGDLSSESTVSRIRTEHFPLTLESARPSHTSQYLCASSEHKTTTDTQYFGPGTRLTVL.

The chain combines TRBV20-1 with TRBJ2-3; perhaps D is TRBD1 or TRBD2 (6 bases each). CDR3 length: 14 residues. V shed 6 bases and J shed 0 bases, with 13 bases lying between them. Germline V gives CDR1 DFQATT, CDR2 SNEGSKA (reference sequence). CDR3 coding DNA: TGCAGTGCCAGAACAGGGAGGAGCACAGATACGCAGTATTTT. Translated: CSARTGRSTDTQYF.